The rows below give T cell receptor beta chains drawn from one sample of a study of T cell responses to AZD1222 COVID-19 vaccine. Some clones are missing from TCRdb's copy, which holds only in-frame ones; the method was immunoSEQ multiplex PCR. The sample consists of 100,000 or so clones, around 87% of them appearing once. The specimen comprised peripheral blood, sampled 28 days after the second AZD1222 dose. Every receptor here comes from an adult who received the AZD1222 COVID-19 vaccine. CDR3s include the opening cysteine and the closing phenylalanine or tryptophan. D genes are given only for firm matches. Not all rows give a size; the values are once, few, many and, for expanded clones, a class.

CDR3 | DNA | size | J | length | V | D
CASSSRTGLSSYNEQFF | TGTGCCAGTAGTTCGCGGACAGGGTTAAGCTCCTACAATGAGCAGTTCTTC | . | TRBJ2-1 | 17 | TRBV19 | TRBD1
CASSLSGYGYTF | TGTGCCAGCAGTTTATCAGGGTATGGCTACACCTTC | few | TRBJ1-2 | 12 | TRBV28 | .
CASSQEFSPLHF | TGTGCCAGCAGCCAAGAATTTTCACCCCTCCACTTT | . | TRBJ1-6 | 12 | TRBV3-1/TRBV3-2 | .
CASSLGAGSGSTDTQYF | TGCGCCAGCAGCTTGGGGGCCGGGTCGGGAAGCACAGATACGCAGTATTTT | . | TRBJ2-3 | 17 | TRBV5-1 | .
CASSLQGESYEQYF | TGTGCCAGCAGTTTACAGGGGGAGTCCTACGAGCAGTACTTC | . | TRBJ2-7 | 14 | TRBV28 | TRBD1
CATSRDRANEQFF | TGTGCCACCAGCAGAGATCGGGCGAATGAGCAGTTCTTC | . | TRBJ2-1 | 13 | TRBV15 | .
CASSPTAVYNSPLHF | TGTGCCAGCAGCCCGACAGCCGTTTATAATTCACCCCTCCACTTT | . | TRBJ1-6 | 15 | TRBV3-1/TRBV3-2 | .
CASSHEINSGANTEAFF | TGTGCCAGCAGCCACGAAATCAACAGCGGAGCGAACACTGAAGCTTTCTTT | once | TRBJ1-1 | 17 | TRBV4-2 | .
CSVESGRAYEQYF | TGCAGCGTTGAAAGCGGGAGGGCCTACGAGCAGTACTTC | . | TRBJ2-7 | 13 | TRBV29-1 | TRBD2
CASSLAGTGNTGELFF | TGTGCCAGCAGCTTGGCCGGGACAGGGAACACCGGGGAGCTGTTTTTT | few | TRBJ2-2 | 16 | TRBV7-9 | TRBD1
CASSFRGHGYTF | TGTGCCAGCAGCTTCAGGGGCCATGGCTACACCTTC | once | TRBJ1-2 | 12 | TRBV7-2 | .
CASTLRERGRSYEQYF | TGTGCCAGCACCCTCCGGGAGCGGGGGCGCTCCTACGAGCAGTACTTC | . | TRBJ2-7 | 16 | TRBV21-1 | .
CASSQERELFF | TGTGCCAGCAGCCAAGAAAGGGAGCTGTTTTTT | few | TRBJ2-2 | 11 | TRBV3-1/TRBV3-2 | .
CASSLSGRAYEQYF | TGCGCCAGCAGCTTGAGCGGGAGGGCCTACGAGCAGTACTTC | . | TRBJ2-7 | 14 | TRBV5-1 | TRBD2
CASSPLGGQGATDTQYF | TGCGCCAGCAGCCCCCTAGGGGGACAGGGGGCAACAGATACGCAGTATTTT | . | TRBJ2-3 | 17 | TRBV5-1 | TRBD1
CASSRQQGNPTDTQYF | TGTGCCAGCAGCCGACAACAGGGGAACCCCACAGATACGCAGTATTTT | . | TRBJ2-3 | 16 | TRBV4-2 | TRBD1
CASRYFPAQRGSGYTF | TGTGCCAGCCGTTATTTCCCGGCTCAAAGGGGCTCTGGCTACACCTTC | . | TRBJ1-2 | 16 | TRBV6-5 | .
CASQGLAGVGTGELFF | TGTGCCAGCCAGGGACTAGCGGGAGTGGGCACCGGGGAGCTGTTTTTT | . | TRBJ2-2 | 16 | TRBV27 | TRBD2
CASSSTGVGEAFF | TGTGCCAGCAGCTCGACAGGGGTGGGTGAAGCTTTCTTT | . | TRBJ1-1 | 13 | TRBV7-2 | TRBD1
CASSELQPGLAENTGELFF | TGTGCCAGCAGCGAACTCCAACCGGGACTAGCGGAGAACACCGGGGAGCTGTTTTTT | . | TRBJ2-2 | 19 | TRBV2 | TRBD2